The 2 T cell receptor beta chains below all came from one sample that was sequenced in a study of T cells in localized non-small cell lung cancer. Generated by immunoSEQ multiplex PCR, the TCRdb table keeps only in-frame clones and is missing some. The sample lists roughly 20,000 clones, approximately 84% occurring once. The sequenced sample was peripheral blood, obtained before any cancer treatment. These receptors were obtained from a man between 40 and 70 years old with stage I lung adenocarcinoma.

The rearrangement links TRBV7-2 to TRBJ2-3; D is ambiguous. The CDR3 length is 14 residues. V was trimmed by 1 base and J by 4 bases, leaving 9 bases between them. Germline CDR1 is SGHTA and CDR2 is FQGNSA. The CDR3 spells CASSLEADADTQYF. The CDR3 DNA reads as TGTGCCAGCAGCTTAGAGGCAGACGCAGATACGCAGTATTTT.

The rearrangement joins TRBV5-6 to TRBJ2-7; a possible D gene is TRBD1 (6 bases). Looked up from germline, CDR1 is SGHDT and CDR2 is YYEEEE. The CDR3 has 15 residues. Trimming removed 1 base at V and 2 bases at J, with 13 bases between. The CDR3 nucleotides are TGTGCCAGCAGCTTGTACGGGACACTTCCCTACGAGCAGTACTTC. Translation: CASSLYGTLPYEQYF.